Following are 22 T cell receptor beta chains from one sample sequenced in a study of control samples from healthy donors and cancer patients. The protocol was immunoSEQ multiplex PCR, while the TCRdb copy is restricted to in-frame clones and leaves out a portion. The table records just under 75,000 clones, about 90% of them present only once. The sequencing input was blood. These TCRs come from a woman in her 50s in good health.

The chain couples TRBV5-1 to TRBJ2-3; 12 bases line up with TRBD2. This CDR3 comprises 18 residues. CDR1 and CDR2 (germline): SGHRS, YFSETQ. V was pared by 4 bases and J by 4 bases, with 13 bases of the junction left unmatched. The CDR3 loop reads CASSLRGLAGESPDTQYF. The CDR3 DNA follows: TGCGCCAGCAGCCTACGGGGACTAGCGGGCGAATCACCAGATACGCAGTATTTT.

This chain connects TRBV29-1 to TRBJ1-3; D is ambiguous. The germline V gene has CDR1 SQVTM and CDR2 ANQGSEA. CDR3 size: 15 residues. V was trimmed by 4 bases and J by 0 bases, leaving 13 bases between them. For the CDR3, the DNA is TGCAGCGTTGGACCCGACGGGAGCTCTGGAAACACCATATATTTT. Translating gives CSVGPDGSSGNTIYF.

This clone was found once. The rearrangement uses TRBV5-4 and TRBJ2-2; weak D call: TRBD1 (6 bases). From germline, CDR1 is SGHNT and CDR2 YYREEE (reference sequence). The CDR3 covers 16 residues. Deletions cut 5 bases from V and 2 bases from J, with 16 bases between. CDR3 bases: TGTGCCAGCAGTACAATCGGACAGACTAACACCGGGGAGCTGTTTTTT. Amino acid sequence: CASSTIGQTNTGELFF. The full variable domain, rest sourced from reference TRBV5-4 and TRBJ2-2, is ETGVTQSPTHLIKTRGQQVTLRCSSQSGHNTVSWYQQALGQGPQFIFQYYREEENGRGNFPPRFSGLQFPNYSSELNVNALELDDSALYLCASSTIGQTNTGELFFGEGSRLTVL.

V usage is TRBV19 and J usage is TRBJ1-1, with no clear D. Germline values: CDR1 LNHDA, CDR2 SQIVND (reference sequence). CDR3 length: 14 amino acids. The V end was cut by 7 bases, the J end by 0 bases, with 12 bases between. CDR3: CASTGPLLNTEAFF. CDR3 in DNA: TGTGCCAGTACCGGACCTTTGCTGAACACTGAAGCTTTCTTT.

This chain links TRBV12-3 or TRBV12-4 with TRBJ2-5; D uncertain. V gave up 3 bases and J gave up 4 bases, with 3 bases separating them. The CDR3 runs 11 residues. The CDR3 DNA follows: TGTGCCAGCAGTTTGAGAGAGACCCAGTACTTC. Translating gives CASSLRETQYF.

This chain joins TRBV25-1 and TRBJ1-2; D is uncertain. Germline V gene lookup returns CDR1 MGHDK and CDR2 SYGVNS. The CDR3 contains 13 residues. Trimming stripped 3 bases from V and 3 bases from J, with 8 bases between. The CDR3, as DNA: TGTGCCAGCAGTGACTCGGTCCACTATGGCTACACCTTC. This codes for CASSDSVHYGYTF.

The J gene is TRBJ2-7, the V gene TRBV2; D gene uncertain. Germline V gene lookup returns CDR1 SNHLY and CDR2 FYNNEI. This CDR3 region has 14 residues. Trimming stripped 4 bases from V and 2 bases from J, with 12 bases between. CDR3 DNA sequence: TGTGCCAGCAGTGTAGATAGTTTAGCCTACGAGCAGTACTTC. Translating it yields CASSVDSLAYEQYF.

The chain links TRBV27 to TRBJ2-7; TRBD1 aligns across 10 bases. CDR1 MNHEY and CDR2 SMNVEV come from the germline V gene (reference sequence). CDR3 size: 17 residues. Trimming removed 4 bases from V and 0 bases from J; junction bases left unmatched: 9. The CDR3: CASSSRRDRGPSYEQYF. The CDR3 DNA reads TGTGCCAGCAGTTCGAGACGGGACAGGGGACCCTCCTACGAGCAGTACTTC.

The CDR3 region has the DNA TGCGCCAGCAGTGAGTTGCTACAGGGGGCCGTTCAGCCCCAGCATTTT. Encoded protein: CASSELLQGAVQPQHF. This sequence joins TRBV10-1 and TRBJ1-5, with 9 bases lining up with TRBD1. The CDR3 has 16 residues. Trimming took 1 base from V and 6 from J; bases not matched to a gene: 7. Germline CDR1 is WNHNN and CDR2 is SYGVQD (reference sequence).

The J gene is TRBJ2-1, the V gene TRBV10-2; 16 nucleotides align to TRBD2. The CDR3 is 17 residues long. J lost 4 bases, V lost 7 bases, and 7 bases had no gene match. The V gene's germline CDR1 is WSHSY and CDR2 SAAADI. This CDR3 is CASTGTSGRGGYNEQFF. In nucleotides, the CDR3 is TGCGCCAGCACCGGGACTAGCGGGAGGGGGGGGTACAATGAGCAGTTCTTC.

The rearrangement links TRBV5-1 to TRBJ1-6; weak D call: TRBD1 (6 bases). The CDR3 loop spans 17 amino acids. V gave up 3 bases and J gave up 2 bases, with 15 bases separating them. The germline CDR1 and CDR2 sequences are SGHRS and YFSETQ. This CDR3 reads CASSSDSARTYNSPLHF. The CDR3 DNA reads TGCGCCAGCAGCTCGGACAGCGCCAGGACCTATAATTCACCCCTCCACTTT.

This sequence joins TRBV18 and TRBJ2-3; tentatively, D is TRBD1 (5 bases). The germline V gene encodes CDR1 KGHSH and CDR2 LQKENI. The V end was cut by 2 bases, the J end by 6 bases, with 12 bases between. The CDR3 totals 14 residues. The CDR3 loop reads CASSPMGLGDTQYF. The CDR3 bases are TGTGCCAGCTCACCAATGGGGCTAGGGGATACGCAGTATTTT.

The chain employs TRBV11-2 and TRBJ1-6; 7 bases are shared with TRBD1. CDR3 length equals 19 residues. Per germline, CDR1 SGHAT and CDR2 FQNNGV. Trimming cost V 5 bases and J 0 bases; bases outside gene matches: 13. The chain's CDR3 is CASSSSGGTLSSYNSPLHF. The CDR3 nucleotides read TGTGCCAGCAGCAGCTCAGGGGGTACTCTGAGCTCCTATAATTCACCCCTCCACTTT. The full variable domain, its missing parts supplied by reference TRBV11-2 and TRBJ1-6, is EAGVAQSPRYKIIEKRQSVAFWCNPISGHATLYWYQQILGQGPKLLIQFQNNGVVDDSQLPKDRFSAERLKGVDSTLKIQPAKLEDSAVYLCASSSSGGTLSSYNSPLHFGNGTRLTVT.

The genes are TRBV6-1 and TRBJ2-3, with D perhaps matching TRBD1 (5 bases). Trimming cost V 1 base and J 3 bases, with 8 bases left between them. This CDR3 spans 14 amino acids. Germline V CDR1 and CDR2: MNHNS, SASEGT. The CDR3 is CASSEDRNTDTQYF. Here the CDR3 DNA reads TGTGCCAGCAGTGAAGACAGGAATACAGATACGCAGTATTTT.

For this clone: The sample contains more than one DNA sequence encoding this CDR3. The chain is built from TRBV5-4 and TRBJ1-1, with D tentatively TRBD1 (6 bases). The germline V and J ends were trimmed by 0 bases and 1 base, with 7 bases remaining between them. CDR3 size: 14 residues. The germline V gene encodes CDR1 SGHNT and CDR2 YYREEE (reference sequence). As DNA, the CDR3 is TGTGCCAGCAGCTTGGTCAGGGGGAACACTGAAGCTTTCTTT. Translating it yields CASSLVRGNTEAFF.

The CDR3 nucleotides read TGTGCCAGTAGTATAAGCGGTTCCTACGAGCAGTACTTC. This sequence encodes CASSISGSYEQYF. The V gene is TRBV19, the J gene TRBJ2-7, with a weak D call TRBD2 (5 bases). V lost 2 bases, J lost 1 base, and 6 bases lay in between. The CDR3 runs to 13 residues. Per germline, CDR1 LNHDA and CDR2 SQIVND (reference sequence).

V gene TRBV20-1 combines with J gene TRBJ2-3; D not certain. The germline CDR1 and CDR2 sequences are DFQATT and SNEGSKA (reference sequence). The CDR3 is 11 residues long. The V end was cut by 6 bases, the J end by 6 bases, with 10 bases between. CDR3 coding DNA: TGCAGTGCAGAAACCAGGGATACGCAGTATTTT. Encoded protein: CSAETRDTQYF.

CDR3 DNA: TGTGCCAGCAGCGGAACCGGTCCCGAGCAGTACTTC. It encodes CASSGTGPEQYF. The J gene is TRBJ2-7, the V gene TRBV9; no clear D gene. This CDR3 has 12 residues. Germline V gene sequence: CDR1 SGDLS, CDR2 YYNGEE. V was cut by 3 bases and J by 6 bases, with 10 bases left in between.

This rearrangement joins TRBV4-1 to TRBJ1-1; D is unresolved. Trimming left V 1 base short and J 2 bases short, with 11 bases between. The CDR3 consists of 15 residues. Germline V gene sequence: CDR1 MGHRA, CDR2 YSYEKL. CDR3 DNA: TGCGCCAGCAGCCAAGTCGGGAACCCCAACACTGAAGCTTTCTTT. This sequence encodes CASSQVGNPNTEAFF.

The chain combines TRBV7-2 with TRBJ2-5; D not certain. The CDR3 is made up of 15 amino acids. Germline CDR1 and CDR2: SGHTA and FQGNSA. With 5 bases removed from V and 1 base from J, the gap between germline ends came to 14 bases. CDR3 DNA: TGTGCCAGCAGCAGGTCTTTCCAAGCCCAAGAGACCCAGTACTTC. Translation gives CASSRSFQAQETQYF. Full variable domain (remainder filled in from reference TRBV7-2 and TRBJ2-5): GAGVSQSPSNKVTEKGKDVELRCDPISGHTALYWYRQSLGQGLEFLIYFQGNSAPDKSGLPSDRFSAERTGGSVSTLTIQRTQQEDSAVYLCASSRSFQAQETQYFGPGTRLLVL.

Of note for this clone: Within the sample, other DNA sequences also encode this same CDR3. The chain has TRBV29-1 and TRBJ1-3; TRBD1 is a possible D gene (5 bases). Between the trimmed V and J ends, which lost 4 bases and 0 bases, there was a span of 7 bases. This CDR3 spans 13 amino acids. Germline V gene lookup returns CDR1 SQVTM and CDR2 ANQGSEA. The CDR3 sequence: CSVAGSSGNTIYF. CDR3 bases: TGCAGCGTTGCAGGGTCCTCTGGAAACACCATATATTTT.

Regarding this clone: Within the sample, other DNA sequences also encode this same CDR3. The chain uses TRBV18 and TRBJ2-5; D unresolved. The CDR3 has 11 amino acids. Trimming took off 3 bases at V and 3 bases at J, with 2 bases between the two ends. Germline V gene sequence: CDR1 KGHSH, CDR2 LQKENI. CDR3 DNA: TGTGCCAGCTCACCTGAAGAGACCCAGTACTTC. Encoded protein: CASSPEETQYF.